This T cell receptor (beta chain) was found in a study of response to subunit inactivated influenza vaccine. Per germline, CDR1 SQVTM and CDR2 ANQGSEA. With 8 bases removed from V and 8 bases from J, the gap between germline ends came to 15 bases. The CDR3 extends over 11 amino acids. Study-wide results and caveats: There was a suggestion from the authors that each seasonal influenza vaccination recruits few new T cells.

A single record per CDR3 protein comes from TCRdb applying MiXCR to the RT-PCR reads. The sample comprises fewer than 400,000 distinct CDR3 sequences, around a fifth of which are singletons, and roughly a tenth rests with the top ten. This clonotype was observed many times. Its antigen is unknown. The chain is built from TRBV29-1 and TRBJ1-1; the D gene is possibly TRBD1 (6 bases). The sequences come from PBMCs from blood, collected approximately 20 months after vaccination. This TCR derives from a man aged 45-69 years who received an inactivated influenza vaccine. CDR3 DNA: TGCAGCCTCGGGAGGGGGTCCGAAGCTTTCTTT. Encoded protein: CSLGRGSEAFF.